This entry features one TCR beta chain sequence. Its antigen is currently unknown. This record belongs to a study of cytotoxic CD8 clonotypes in ibrutinib-treated CLL. CDR1 and CDR2 from the germline V gene are SGHAT and FQNNGV. Trimming stripped 6 bases from V and 4 bases from J, with 16 bases between. CDR3 length: 15 amino acids. Only in-frame clones appear in the TCRdb table, and some are missing; sequencing was by immunoSEQ multiplex PCR. The sample lists 12,000 to 15,000 clones; approximately 52% were seen once. General study points: Public clonotypes occurred uncommonly; on treatment, they contracted or remained stable.

The V gene is TRBV11-2, the J gene TRBJ2-1, with D possibly matching TRBD2 (5 bases). The clonotype was recovered from a human donor with chronic lymphocytic leukemia. The sequencing used PBMCs, collected at an approximately 23-month disease-progression time point, from a patient treated with ibrutinib. The CDR3 nucleotides read TGTGCCAGCAGTAGGCTGAGGGCGACTTACAATGAGCAGTTCTTC. Translated, it gives CASSRLRATYNEQFF.